Listed below are T cell receptor beta chains from one sample, sequenced in a study of T cell responses to AZD1222 COVID-19 vaccine. The assay was immunoSEQ multiplex PCR, and TCRdb's table has in-frame clones only and misses some. The sample carries approximately 110,000 clones, 80% to 85% recorded once. Sample: peripheral blood, taken on day 0 of AZD1222 vaccination. These receptors all stem from an adult in good health. CDR3s include the opening cysteine and the closing phenylalanine or tryptophan. D genes are given only for firm matches. Size values are once, few and many counts, or a class for expanded clones, and some rows have none.

v_call	d_call	j_call	clone_size	cdr3_length	cdr3_nt	cdr3_aa
TRBV14	-	TRBJ2-2	-	14	TGTGCCAGCAGCCTGATGGGGTCGTCCGGGGAGCTGTTTTTT	CASSLMGSSGELFF
TRBV7-9	TRBD1	TRBJ1-1	-	15	TGTGCCAGCAGCTTACAGGGGGGAATGAACACTGAAGCTTTCTTT	CASSLQGGMNTEAFF
TRBV7-6	TRBD2	TRBJ2-7	once	15	TGTGCCAGCAGCTTAATACTAGCGGATTCCTACGAGCAGTACTTC	CASSLILADSYEQYF
TRBV6-1	-	TRBJ2-7	once	12	TGTGCCAGCAGTGAAGTTCGCTACGAGCAGTACTTC	CASSEVRYEQYF
TRBV7-8	-	TRBJ1-2	-	14	TGTGCCAGCAGCTCAGTTGGAGCTTTCGATGGCTACACCTTC	CASSSVGAFDGYTF
TRBV7-9	-	TRBJ1-6	-	16	TGTGCCAGCAGCTCCCGGGACAATCAAGCGGGTTCACCCCTCCACTTT	CASSSRDNQAGSPLHF
TRBV9	TRBD1	TRBJ1-2	-	13	TGTGCCAGCAGCCCGGGGACAGCATATGGCTACACCTTC	CASSPGTAYGYTF
TRBV18	TRBD1	TRBJ1-4	-	15	TGTGCCAGCTCACCATTGCCGACAGGGGGTGAAAAACTGTTTTTT	CASSPLPTGGEKLFF
TRBV2	-	TRBJ1-6	-	14	TGTGCCAGGGGAGGGGGGCAACATAATTCACCCCTCCACTTT	CARGGGQHNSPLHF
TRBV28	TRBD1	TRBJ1-2	-	14	TGTGCCAGCAGTTCGACGACAGGGAGAGGTGGCTACACCTTC	CASSSTTGRGGYTF
TRBV11-2	TRBD1	TRBJ1-6	few	14	TGTGCCAGCAGCACAGGGGGAGAAGGTTCACCCCTCCACTTT	CASSTGGEGSPLHF
TRBV5-6	-	TRBJ2-7	-	14	TGTGCCAGCACCATTGGGTACGTCACCTACGAGCAGTACTTC	CASTIGYVTYEQYF
TRBV28	TRBD1	TRBJ1-2	-	14	TGTGCCAGCAGTTCGACAGGGAAGTCGGACGGCTACACCTTC	CASSSTGKSDGYTF
TRBV5-1	TRBD1	TRBJ1-3	-	16	TGCGCCAGCAGCGACCAAGGACAGGGGTACGGAAACACCATATATTTT	CASSDQGQGYGNTIYF
TRBV27	-	TRBJ2-3	-	15	TGTGCCAGCGTACCTAGCTGGACCCTCACAGATACGCAGTATTTT	CASVPSWTLTDTQYF
TRBV7-3	-	TRBJ2-5	-	14	TGTGCCAGCAGTCGCGGGACAGAAAAAGAGACCCAGTACTTC	CASSRGTEKETQYF
TRBV7-2	-	TRBJ2-7	-	15	TGTGCCAGCAGCTTAGAGGCCAGGCTCACTTACGAGCAGTACTTC	CASSLEARLTYEQYF
TRBV6-5	-	TRBJ2-7	-	14	TGTGCCAGCAGTTACTACAGGAAGGACTACGAGCAGTACTTC	CASSYYRKDYEQYF
TRBV6-2/TRBV6-3	-	TRBJ2-3	-	18	TGTGCCAGCAGTTACTCGAGTAAGGAGACCCGCGCGAAGGAGACGCAGTATTTT	CASSYSSKETRAKETQYF
TRBV18	-	TRBJ1-1	-	14	TGTGCCAGCTCGCGCCTCGGGACCAACACTGAAGCTTTCTTT	CASSRLGTNTEAFF
TRBV5-1	-	TRBJ2-7	-	13	TGCGCCAGCAGCTTGGAACAGAACGGCGAGCAGTACTTC	CASSLEQNGEQYF
TRBV28	-	TRBJ2-7	-	11	TGTGCCAGCAGTTCTGCACTCGAGCAGTACTTC	CASSSALEQYF
TRBV3-1/TRBV3-2	-	TRBJ2-5	-	12	TGTGCCAGCAGCCAGTTACAAGAGACCCAGTACTTC	CASSQLQETQYF
TRBV29-1	TRBD1	TRBJ1-2	-	13	TGCAGCGCTGGACAGGGAAGGAACTATGGCTACACCTTC	CSAGQGRNYGYTF
TRBV7-9	-	TRBJ2-3	-	15	TGTGCCAGCAGTTCAACCCGGGGGAGCACAGATACGCAGTATTTT	CASSSTRGSTDTQYF
TRBV7-9	-	TRBJ2-3	few	16	TGTGCCAGCAGCCCTAAGAGGCAGGGGTTTGCAGATACGCAGTATTTT	CASSPKRQGFADTQYF
TRBV28	-	TRBJ1-2	-	12	TGTGCCAGCAGTCCTGATATTTATGGCTACACCTTC	CASSPDIYGYTF
TRBV7-2	-	TRBJ2-6	-	17	TGTGCCAGCAGCTTACGGGCTACACTAACTGGGGCCAACGTCCTGACTTTC	CASSLRATLTGANVLTF
TRBV6-5	TRBD1	TRBJ1-5	-	14	TGTGCCAGCAGTGACTCAGGGGGGCATCAGCCCCAGCATTTT	CASSDSGGHQPQHF
TRBV7-7	TRBD2	TRBJ2-3	-	16	TGTGCTAGCAGCTTAGGCAGCGGGGGAAGCGCAGATACGCAGTATTTT	CASSLGSGGSADTQYF
TRBV2	-	TRBJ2-7	once	14	TGTGCCAGCAGTGAAGGAGCCATCGGGCGAGGGCAGTACTTC	CASSEGAIGRGQYF
TRBV7-9	-	TRBJ2-1	-	15	TGTGCCAGCAGCTTAGTTGCGGAAGGGGGAAATGAGCAGTTCTTC	CASSLVAEGGNEQFF
TRBV24-1	-	TRBJ2-2	-	17	TGTGCCACCAGTTCTTGGCGGGGTATAGCGAACACCGGGGAGCTGTTTTTT	CATSSWRGIANTGELFF
TRBV19	TRBD1	TRBJ2-7	-	13	TGTGCCAGTAGTGTGACAGGGACCTACGAGCAGTACTTC	CASSVTGTYEQYF
TRBV2	-	TRBJ2-3	-	12	TGTGCCAGCCCGAGAAACACAGATACGCAGTATTTT	CASPRNTDTQYF
TRBV5-1	TRBD1	TRBJ1-4	once	17	TGCGCCAGCAGCGTATCCGGGACAGGGTTTTATAATGAAGAACTGTTTTTT	CASSVSGTGFYNEELFF
TRBV28	TRBD1	TRBJ1-1	-	15	TGTGCCAGCAGTTCAGGGGGCGCGGAAACCACTGAAGCTTTCTTT	CASSSGGAETTEAFF
TRBV6-5	-	TRBJ1-6	-	13	TGTGCCACCCTGGGGGTTGTGAATTCACCCCTCCACTTT	CATLGVVNSPLHF
TRBV13	TRBD1	TRBJ2-7	-	15	TGTGCCAGCAGCTTACTCGGGACAGGAATGCGCGAGCAGTACTTC	CASSLLGTGMREQYF
TRBV7-9	-	TRBJ1-3	-	15	TGTGCCAGCAGCCCTCGAGGGATCTCTGGAAACACCATATATTTT	CASSPRGISGNTIYF
TRBV28	TRBD2	TRBJ2-3	-	16	TGTGCCAGCAGTTTGCCGCGGGGGGCCGGTGCAGATACGCAGTATTTT	CASSLPRGAGADTQYF
TRBV11-2	TRBD2	TRBJ2-5	-	15	TGTGCCAGCAGCTTAGTCGGGGGGGGCCTAGAGACCCAGTACTTC	CASSLVGGGLETQYF
TRBV10-1	-	TRBJ1-3	-	15	TGCGCCAGCAGTGGCAGGCCTTACTCTGGAAACACCATATATTTT	CASSGRPYSGNTIYF
TRBV7-6	-	TRBJ1-1	-	13	TGTGCCAGCAGCTCCGATGCGAACACTGAAGCTTTCTTT	CASSSDANTEAFF
TRBV6-1	TRBD1	TRBJ1-5	-	16	TGTGCCAGCAGTGATTACAGGGGCTATAGCAATCAGCCCCAGCATTTT	CASSDYRGYSNQPQHF
TRBV28	-	TRBJ1-1	-	11	TGTGCCAGCAGTTCCCTCACTGAAGCTTTCTTT	CASSSLTEAFF
TRBV7-9	-	TRBJ1-4	-	15	TGTGCCAGCAGCCCTCGGGCAGGGACTAATGAAAAACTGTTTTTT	CASSPRAGTNEKLFF
TRBV4-1	-	TRBJ2-7	large	14	TGCGCCAGCAGCCAAGGGGACTCCTCCTACGAGCAGTACTTC	CASSQGDSSYEQYF
TRBV6-5	-	TRBJ1-2	-	15	TGTGCCAGCTCCTTTAGGGGAGGGGACAACTATGGCTACACCTTC	CASSFRGGDNYGYTF
TRBV3-1/TRBV3-2	TRBD2	TRBJ2-5	-	14	TGTGCCAGCAGCCAAAGACTAGCGGGCAGGACCCAGTACTTC	CASSQRLAGRTQYF
TRBV7-9	TRBD1	TRBJ2-5	-	15	TGTGCCAGCAGCTTACCACAGGGGTGGGGAGAGACCCAGTACTTC	CASSLPQGWGETQYF
TRBV28	TRBD1	TRBJ1-2	-	13	TGTGCCAGCAGGAAACAGGGGTGGGGAGGCTACACCTTC	CASRKQGWGGYTF